The 11 T cell receptor beta chains in this list originate from one sample, sequenced in a study of cytotoxic CD8 clonotypes in ibrutinib-treated CLL. Clones were read by immunoSEQ multiplex PCR, and TCRdb kept only the in-frame ones, dropping some. Among just under 70,000 clones listed, approximately 70% were seen once. The material was PBMCs, obtained after 12 months of ibrutinib treatment. These receptors were collected from a human donor with chronic lymphocytic leukemia.

This clone turned up a few times. The chain's CDR3 is CASRGRTGTGELFF. DNA for the CDR3: TGTGCCAGCAGGGGACGGACAGGGACCGGGGAGCTGTTTTTT. The chain carries TRBV2 and TRBJ2-2; TRBD1 matches at 8 bases. This CDR3 spans 14 amino acids. V dropped 6 bases and J dropped 5; count of bases not matched to a gene: 5. Germline V gives CDR1 SNHLY, CDR2 FYNNEI.

This chain uses TRBV5-1 with TRBJ2-1; the match to TRBD1 covers 10 bases. The CDR3 spans 16 residues. The germline gives CDR1 SGHRS, CDR2 YFSETQ. V dropped 0 bases and J dropped 7; count of bases not matched to a gene: 7. The CDR3 sequence: CASSLEGTGVKNEQFF. The CDR3 bases are TGCGCCAGCAGCTTGGAAGGGACAGGGGTAAAGAATGAGCAGTTCTTC.

The chain links TRBV7-2 to TRBJ2-7; D is unclear. The CDR3 spans 15 residues. CDR1 and CDR2 (germline): SGHTA, FQGNSA. V lost 1 base to trimming and J lost 0 bases, with 10 bases between them. The chain's CDR3 is CASSLVGQTSYEQYF. CDR3 bases: TGTGCCAGCAGCTTAGTGGGCCAGACCTCCTACGAGCAGTACTTC.

This rearrangement joins TRBV28 to TRBJ1-5; D possibly corresponds to TRBD1 (5 bases). Germline V lookup: CDR1 MDHEN, CDR2 SYDVKM. CDR3 length: 14 amino acids. Trimming left V 6 bases short and J 7 bases short, with 16 bases between. In DNA, the CDR3 is TGTGCCAGCAGCGATTCGGGGGGTTGGCAGCCCCAGCATTTT. This translates into CASSDSGGWQPQHF.

The V call is TRBV18, the J call TRBJ2-7; the D call may be TRBD1 or TRBD2 (5 bases each). The V end was cut by 1 base, the J end by 0 bases, with 13 bases between. CDR3 length: 16 amino acids. The V gene's germline CDR1 is KGHSH and CDR2 LQKENI. CDR3 DNA sequence: TGTGCCAGCTCACCACGGATAGGGGACCTCTCCTACGAGCAGTACTTC. Translated, it gives CASSPRIGDLSYEQYF.

The gene calls are TRBV5-1 and TRBJ2-3; a possible D gene is TRBD1 (6 bases). Germline loops: CDR1 SGHRS, CDR2 YFSETQ. The length of the CDR3 is 15 residues. V was clipped by 2 bases and J by 2 bases, with 12 bases between them. The CDR3 here is CASSLFAGVTDTQYF. The CDR3 DNA reads as TGCGCCAGCAGCTTATTTGCAGGGGTCACAGATACGCAGTATTTT.

The CDR3, as DNA: TGTGCCAGCAGTTGGGTCCGGATGAACACCGGGGAGCTGTTTTTT. Translating it yields CASSWVRMNTGELFF. The chain employs TRBV27 and TRBJ2-2; D is ambiguous. V lost 4 bases to trimming and J lost 1 base, with 10 bases between them. This CDR3 has 15 amino acids. Germline assignment: CDR1 MNHEY and CDR2 SMNVEV (reference sequence).

The rearrangement links TRBV5-1 to TRBJ1-2, with 7 bases lining up with TRBD1. The CDR3 is 15 amino acids. Germline-derived CDR1 and CDR2 are SGHRS and YFSETQ. The J segment lost 5 bases and the V segment lost 4 bases, leaving 11 bases of the junction unmatched. The CDR3 DNA sequence: TGCGCCAGCAGCCAGGAAGGGGGCACGGGGTATGGCTACACCTTC. It translates to CASSQEGGTGYGYTF.

The DNA of the CDR3 is TGTGCCAGCAGCTTATCTCTTCTCACAGATACGCAGTATTTT. Translation gives CASSLSLLTDTQYF. This sequence joins TRBV7-7 and TRBJ2-3; the D is unclear. The CDR3 consists of 14 residues. V lost 2 bases to trimming and J lost 2 bases, with 8 bases between them. CDR1 SSHAT and CDR2 FNYEAQ come from the germline V gene (reference sequence).

The rearrangement joins TRBV7-2 to TRBJ2-3; no firm D call. CDR1 and CDR2 from the germline V gene are SGHTA and FQGNSA. Trimming took off 5 bases at V and 2 bases at J, with 20 bases between the two ends. This CDR3 spans 17 amino acids. CDR3 bases: TGTGCCAGCAGCAGTTCTAAACAACGTACATACACAGATACGCAGTATTTT. Translation: CASSSSKQRTYTDTQYF.

This clone was recorded only once. The CDR3 region has the DNA TGTGCCAGCAGCTTATTCCTGGGGACTACCCTTTACGAGCAGTACTTC. It specifies CASSLFLGTTLYEQYF. The chain joins TRBV7-9 to TRBJ2-7; 7 nucleotides match TRBD2. Germline V lookup: CDR1 SEHNR, CDR2 FQNEAQ (reference sequence). The CDR3 consists of 16 residues. V shed 2 bases, J shed 4 bases, and the junction held 11 bases outside the gene matches.